This T cell receptor (beta chain) was recovered during a study of T cell responses to AZD1222 COVID-19 vaccine. Study overall: Second-dose groups at about 4 or about 12 weeks were pooled. Study-level points and caveats: The sample set comprised mostly white British donors with more females, and clonal diversity was possibly underestimated. Of spike-specific TCRs, nearly half reportedly target regions left unmutated in variants. There were repertoire samples only from the period after the peak T cell response.

The data were produced by immunoSEQ multiplex PCR, yet TCRdb's version contains in-frame clones alone and is incomplete. The sample consists of roughly 120,000 clones, approximately 84% of them appearing once. Concerning this clone: Its antigen is not identified.

Trimming cost V 9 bases and J 0 bases, with 18 bases left between them. This CDR3 is built from 15 residues. In germline, CDR1 is SNHLY, CDR2 FYNNEI. The V gene is TRBV2, the J gene TRBJ2-7; no clear D. The sequence came from an adult in good health. Here the sequenced sample was peripheral blood, taken on day 0 of AZD1222 vaccination. As DNA, the CDR3 is TGTGCCAGTCATACGGCAGGACGCGACTCCTACGAGCAGTACTTC. Amino acids: CASHTAGRDSYEQYF.